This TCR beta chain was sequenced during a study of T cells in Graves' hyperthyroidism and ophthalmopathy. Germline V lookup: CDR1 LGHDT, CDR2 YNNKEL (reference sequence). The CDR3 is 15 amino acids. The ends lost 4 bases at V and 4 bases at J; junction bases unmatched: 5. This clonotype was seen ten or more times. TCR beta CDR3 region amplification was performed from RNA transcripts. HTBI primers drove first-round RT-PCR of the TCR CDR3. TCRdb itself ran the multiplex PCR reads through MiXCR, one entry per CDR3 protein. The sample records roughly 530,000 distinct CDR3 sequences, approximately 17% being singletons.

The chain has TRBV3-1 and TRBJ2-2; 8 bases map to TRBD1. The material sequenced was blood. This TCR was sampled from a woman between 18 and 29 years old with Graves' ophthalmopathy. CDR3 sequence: CASSRGTGPTGELFF. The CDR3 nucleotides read TGTGCCAGCAGCCGCGGGACAGGTCCCACCGGGGAGCTGTTTTTT. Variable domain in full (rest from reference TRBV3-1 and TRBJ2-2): DTAVSQTPKYLVTQMGNDKSIKCEQNLGHDTMYWYKQDSKKFLKIMFSYNNKELIINETVPNRFSPKSPDKAHLNLHINSLELGDSAVYFCASSRGTGPTGELFFGEGSRLTVL.